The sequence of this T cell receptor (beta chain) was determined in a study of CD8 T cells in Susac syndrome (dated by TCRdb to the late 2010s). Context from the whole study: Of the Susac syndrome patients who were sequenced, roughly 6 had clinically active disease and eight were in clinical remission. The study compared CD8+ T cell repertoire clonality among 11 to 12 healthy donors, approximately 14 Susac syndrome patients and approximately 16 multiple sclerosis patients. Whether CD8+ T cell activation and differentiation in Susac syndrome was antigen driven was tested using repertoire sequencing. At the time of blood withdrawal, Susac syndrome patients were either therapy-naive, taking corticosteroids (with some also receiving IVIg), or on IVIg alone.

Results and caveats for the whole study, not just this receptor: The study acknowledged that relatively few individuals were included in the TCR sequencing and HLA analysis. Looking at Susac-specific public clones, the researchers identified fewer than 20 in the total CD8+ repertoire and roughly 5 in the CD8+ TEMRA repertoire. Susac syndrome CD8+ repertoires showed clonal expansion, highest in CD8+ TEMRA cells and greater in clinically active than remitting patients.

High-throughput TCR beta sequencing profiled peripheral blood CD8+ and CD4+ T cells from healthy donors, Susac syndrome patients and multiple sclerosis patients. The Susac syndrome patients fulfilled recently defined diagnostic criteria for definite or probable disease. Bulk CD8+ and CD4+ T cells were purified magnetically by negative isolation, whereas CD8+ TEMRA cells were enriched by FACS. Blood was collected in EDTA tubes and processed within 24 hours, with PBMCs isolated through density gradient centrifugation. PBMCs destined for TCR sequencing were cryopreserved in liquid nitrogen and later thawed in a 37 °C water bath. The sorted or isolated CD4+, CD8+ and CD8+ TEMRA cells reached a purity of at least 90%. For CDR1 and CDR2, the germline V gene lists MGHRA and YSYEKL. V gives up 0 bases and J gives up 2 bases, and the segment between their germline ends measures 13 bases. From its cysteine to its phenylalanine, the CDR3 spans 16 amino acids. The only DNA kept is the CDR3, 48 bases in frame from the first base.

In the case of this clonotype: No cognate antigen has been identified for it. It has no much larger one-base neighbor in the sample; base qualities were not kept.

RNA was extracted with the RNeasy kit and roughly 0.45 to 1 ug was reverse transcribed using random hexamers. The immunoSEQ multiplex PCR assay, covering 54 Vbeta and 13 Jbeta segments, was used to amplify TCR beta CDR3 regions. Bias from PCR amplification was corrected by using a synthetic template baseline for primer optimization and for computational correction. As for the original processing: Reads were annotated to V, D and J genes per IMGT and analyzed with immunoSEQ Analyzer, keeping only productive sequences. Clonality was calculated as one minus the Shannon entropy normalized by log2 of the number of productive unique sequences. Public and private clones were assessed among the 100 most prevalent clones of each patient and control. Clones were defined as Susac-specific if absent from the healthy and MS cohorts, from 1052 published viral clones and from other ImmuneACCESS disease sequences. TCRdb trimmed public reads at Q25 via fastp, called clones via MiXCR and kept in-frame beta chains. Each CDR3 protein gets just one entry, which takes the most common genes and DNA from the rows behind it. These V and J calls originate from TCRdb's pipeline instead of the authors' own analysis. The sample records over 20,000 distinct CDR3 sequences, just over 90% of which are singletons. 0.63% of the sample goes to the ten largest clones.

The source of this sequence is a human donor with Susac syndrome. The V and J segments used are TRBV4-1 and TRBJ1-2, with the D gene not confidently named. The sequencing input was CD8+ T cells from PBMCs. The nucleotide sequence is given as TGCGCCAGCAGCCAAGAACCGGCCCACGGCAACTATGGCTACACCTTC. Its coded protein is CASSQEPAHGNYGYTF.